The sequence of this T cell receptor (beta chain) was determined in a study of blood T cell repertoires in COVID-19. About the study: Acute and convalescent COVID-19 specimens originated in the United States, Italy and Spain. In each case, the material was cDNA or gDNA derived from T cells, B-cell-depleted T cells, or PBMCs.

How the authors handled the data: Cell counts per sample came from amplifying reference gene primers. Clones were sequenced by immunoSEQ multiplex PCR, and TCRdb holds only the in-frame ones, with some missing. Clonal size and the V and J genes are those of that table, whereas D and trimming came from the DNA. Of about 78,000 clones in the sample, 80% to 95% were seen once. Trimming took 0 bases from V and 6 from J, leaving 11 bases between them. Germline CDR1 is ENHRY and CDR2 is SYGVKD. The CDR3 has 14 amino acids. The sequence derives from a woman aged 80 or over with acute or convalescent COVID-19. Sequencing used peripheral blood. The J gene is TRBJ1-2, the V gene TRBV10-3; D possibly corresponds to TRBD1 (6 bases). The CDR3 DNA follows: TGTGCCATCAGTGAGTCCACAGGGAAGGATGGCTACACCTTC. Its protein is CAISESTGKDGYTF.